Below are 10 T cell receptor beta chains sequenced from a single sample in a study of tumor-infiltrating lymphocytes in oesophageal squamous cell carcinoma. TCRdb re-analysed the PCR reads in MiXCR, keeping a single row per CDR3 protein. The sample consists of 20,000 or so distinct CDR3 sequences, 40% to 50% of them appearing once. The sample consisted of esophageal tumor tissue. The receptors shown here come from a male donor with esophageal squamous cell carcinoma.

The chain employs TRBV11-1 and TRBJ2-3; 14 nucleotides match TRBD2. This CDR3 is built from 18 residues. From germline, CDR1 is SGHAT and CDR2 FQDESV (reference sequence). V shed 0 bases, J shed 4 bases, and the junction held 6 bases outside the gene matches. CDR3 bases: TGTGCCAGCAGCTTAGCTGGACTAGCGGGAGGTGCCGCAGATACGCAGTATTTT. Its protein product is CASSLAGLAGGAADTQYF.

At least ten counts were recorded for this clonotype. The chain has TRBV5-1 and TRBJ2-7; maybe TRBD2 (6 bases). The CDR3 is made up of 13 amino acids. The V end lost 4 bases, the J end lost 7 bases, and 15 bases lay between the germline ends. Germline V CDR1 and CDR2: SGHRS, YFSETQ. The CDR3 DNA sequence: TGCGCCAGCAGCCCGGGACTTCACGGGGAGCAGTACTTC. Translating it yields CASSPGLHGEQYF.

This chain joins TRBV20-1 and TRBJ2-6, with TRBD1 as a possible D gene (6 bases). The closer fit of TRBJ1-2 to the DNA end suggests the J call may be wrong. Germline CDR1 DFQATT, CDR2 SNEGSKA (reference sequence). The CDR3 consists of 13 residues. This CDR3 is CSAYRAGDYGYTF. CDR3 bases: TGCAGTGCTTACAGGGCTGGGGACTATGGCTACACCTTC.

This clonotype was seen more than once but under ten times. The rearrangement links TRBV7-2 to TRBJ2-1; perhaps TRBD2 as D (5 bases). The closer fit of TRBJ2-5 to the DNA end suggests the J call may be wrong. Germline V gene data show CDR1 as SGHTA and CDR2 as FQGNSA. The CDR3 runs to 16 residues. CDR3 nucleotides: TGTGCCAGCAGCTTAGCGTGGAGAACGGGGCAAGAGACCCAGTACTTC. Protein sequence: CASSLAWRTGQETQYF.

This clonotype has a count of ten or more. This chain links TRBV5-4 with TRBJ2-5, with 8 bases fitting TRBD2. The V gene's germline CDR1 is SGHNT and CDR2 YYREEE (reference sequence). The CDR3 is 14 amino acids. V dropped 4 bases and J dropped 5; count of bases not matched to a gene: 7. Here the CDR3 DNA reads TGTGCCAGCAGCCCCGGGGGGGGGAGTGAGACCCAGTACTTC. Amino acid sequence: CASSPGGGSETQYF.

This clonotype was counted many times. It may be a read error: a sequence one base away is much more abundant. The chain links TRBV6-6 to TRBJ2-5; the match to TRBD2 covers 9 bases. Germline V gene data show CDR1 as MNHNY and CDR2 as SVGAGI (reference sequence). The CDR3 spans 16 residues. V shed 1 base and J 11 bases; nucleotides not matched to a gene: 14. The CDR3, as DNA: TGTGCCAGCAGTTACTTCGCGAGCGGGGGGTACAATGAGCAGTACTTC. This codes for CASSYFASGGYNEQYF.

In its sample, this clonotype was seen many times. This chain links TRBV5-6 with TRBJ2-1, with D possibly being TRBD2 (7 bases). Trimming cost V 0 bases and J 15 bases, with 19 bases left between them. The CDR3 is made up of 14 amino acids. CDR1 SGHDT and CDR2 YYEEEE come from the germline V gene. In nucleotides, the CDR3 is TGTGCCAGCAGCTTGGTTTCGGGGGGCGCATGGCTGTTCTTC. Translating it yields CASSLVSGGAWLFF.

The chain recombines TRBV7-2 with TRBJ2-5; 7 positions match TRBD1. The length of the CDR3 is 13 residues. The trim removed 5 bases at V and 2 bases at J, leaving 2 bases unmatched. Per germline, CDR1 SGHTA and CDR2 FQGNSA. CDR3 residues: CASSRGQQETQYF. CDR3 bases: TGTGCCAGCAGCAGGGGGCAGCAAGAGACCCAGTACTTC. Full variable domain (missing parts from reference TRBV7-2 and TRBJ2-5): GAGVSQSPSNKVTEKGKDVELRCDPISGHTALYWYRQSLGQGLEFLIYFQGNSAPDKSGLPSDRFSAERTGGSVSTLTIQRTQQEDSAVYLCASSRGQQETQYFGPGTRLLVL.

There are many counts of this clonotype. V gene TRBV5-1 combines with J gene TRBJ2-5, with TRBD2 matching 8 bases. The junction had 7 bases not matched to a gene; V was cut back by 2 bases and J by 1 base. CDR3 length: 16 amino acids. Germline CDR1 and CDR2: SGHRS and YFSETQ. The DNA of the CDR3 is TGCGCCAGCAGCTTCGTTGGTAGCGGGACCCAAGAGACCCAGTACTTC. Amino acid sequence: CASSFVGSGTQETQYF.

This clonotype was seen ten or more times. The chain recombines TRBV7-6 with TRBJ2-1, with D uncertain. The V gene lost 1 base and the J gene lost 10 bases, with 5 bases spanning the gap. CDR3 length equals 11 residues. Germline CDR1 and CDR2: SGHVS and FNYEAQ. The DNA of the CDR3 is TGTGCCAGCAGCTTAGTGGACGAGCAGTTCTTC. It encodes CASSLVDEQFF.